Below, 8 T cell receptor beta chains from the same sample are listed, as sequenced in a study of CD8+CD57+ T cells in acquired aplastic anemia. Profiles of TCR beta VDJ and CDR3 were generated from a genomic DNA template. TCRdb recomputed calls from the reads with MiXCR, one row per CDR3 protein. The sample carries approximately 95,000 distinct CDR3 sequences, 55% to 70% recorded once. An expansion of CD8+CD57+ cells by flow cytometry had been shown in patients chosen for sequencing. The sample consisted of sorted CD4+, CD8+, or CD8+CD57+ T cells (not recorded which) from PBMCs. These receptors were collected from a human donor with aplastic anemia.

This clonotype turned up a few times. The chain recombines TRBV10-2 with TRBJ2-2; 9 nucleotides align to TRBD2. V was clipped by 4 bases and J by 5 bases; unmatched bases: 5. The length of the CDR3 is 15 residues. The germline V gene encodes CDR1 WSHSY and CDR2 SAAADI. CDR3: CASSGGGGATGELFF. The CDR3 DNA reads TGCGCCAGCAGTGGGGGCGGGGGGGCTACCGGGGAGCTGTTTTTT.

The chain employs TRBV10-3 and TRBJ1-2; a weak D match, TRBD1 (6 bases). CDR3 length: 16 amino acids. Trimming shortened V by 3 bases and J by 3 bases, and 17 bases separated the two germline ends. Looked up from germline, CDR1 is ENHRY and CDR2 is SYGVKD. CDR3 region: CAISDVRQEDHYGYTF. DNA for the CDR3: TGTGCCATCAGTGACGTGAGACAGGAGGACCACTATGGCTACACCTTC.

This chain uses TRBV7-2 with TRBJ1-5, with D possibly being TRBD1 (5 bases). The CDR3 is 13 residues long. Germline lookup yields CDR1 SGHTA and CDR2 FQGNSA. Between the trimmed V and J ends, which lost 5 bases and 5 bases, there was a span of 10 bases. The CDR3 DNA reads as TGTGCCAGCAGCACTATGGGGGATCAGCCCCAGCATTTT. This codes for CASSTMGDQPQHF.

The CDR3 DNA reads as TGCAGTGCAACCCGGACTGATAGAGGCTCCTACGAGCAGTACTTC. Its translation: CSATRTDRGSYEQYF. This chain connects TRBV20-1 to TRBJ2-7; D is perhaps TRBD2 (5 bases). V lost 6 bases, J lost 0 bases, and 18 bases lay in between. The CDR3 runs 15 residues. Germline V lookup: CDR1 DFQATT, CDR2 SNEGSKA (reference sequence).

As DNA, the CDR3 is TGTGCCAGCACCCCCCTCGGGGGTGAAGCTTTCTTT. This sequence encodes CASTPLGGEAFF. This rearrangement joins TRBV6-1 to TRBJ1-1; weak D call: TRBD1 (5 bases). V was cut by 7 bases and J by 7 bases, with 13 bases left in between. This CDR3 spans 12 amino acids. CDR1 and CDR2 from the germline V gene are MNHNS and SASEGT.

This chain links TRBV7-2 with TRBJ2-1, with 9 bases aligning to TRBD1. This CDR3 is built from 16 residues. Germline V gene data show CDR1 as SGHTA and CDR2 as FQGNSA. Unmatched junction bases numbered 9, after V lost 4 bases and J lost 5 bases. The CDR3 is CASSYARGQGDNEQFF. For the CDR3, the DNA is TGTGCCAGCAGCTACGCGCGGGGACAGGGAGACAATGAGCAGTTCTTC.

V is TRBV29-1 and J is TRBJ1-2; 8 nucleotides match TRBD1. This CDR3 is 16 amino acids long. CDR1 and CDR2 from the germline V gene are SQVTM and ANQGSEA. V trimming: 1 base; J trimming: 3 bases; junction bases outside the gene matches: 10. The CDR3 here is CSVEGGSGGSHYGYTF. CDR3 bases: TGCAGCGTTGAAGGGGGCTCAGGGGGCTCCCACTATGGCTACACCTTC. The full variable domain, with the rest looked up from reference TRBV29-1 and TRBJ1-2, is SAVISQKPSRDICQRGTSLTIQCQVDSQVTMMFWYRQQPGQSLTLIATANQGSEATYESGFVIDKFPISRPNLTFSTLTVSNMSPEDSSIYLCSVEGGSGGSHYGYTFGSGTRLTVV.

The V gene is TRBV29-1, the J gene TRBJ2-5; D is perhaps TRBD2 (6 bases). V was trimmed by 5 bases and J by 5 bases, leaving 21 bases between them. This CDR3 has 15 amino acids. Per the germline V gene, CDR1 is SQVTM and CDR2 is ANQGSEA. The CDR3 loop reads CSVLRPGREPETQYF. The CDR3 DNA sequence: TGCAGCGTTCTTCGTCCAGGGCGGGAACCGGAGACCCAGTACTTC. The full variable domain, its missing parts supplied by reference TRBV29-1 and TRBJ2-5, is SAVISQKPSRDICQRGTSLTIQCQVDSQVTMMFWYRQQPGQSLTLIATANQGSEATYESGFVIDKFPISRPNLTFSTLTVSNMSPEDSSIYLCSVLRPGREPETQYFGPGTRLLVL.